Listed below are T cell receptor beta chains from one sample, sequenced in a study of OX40 agonist ivuxolimab in advanced cancers. The assay was immunoSEQ multiplex PCR, and TCRdb's table has in-frame clones only and misses some. The data show about 61,000 clones, with roughly 86% seen just once and 1% to 1.5% held by the top ten. The sample in question was CD4+ or CD8+ T cells sorted from blood, obtained in a trial of the OX40 agonist ivuxolimab. The source of these receptors is an adult with an advanced solid tumor such as melanoma, head and neck, liver or kidney cancer. CDR3s include the opening cysteine and the closing phenylalanine or tryptophan. A D gene is named only where the DNA matches it firmly. Where a row states a size, it is once, few, many or the class of an expanded clone; other rows omit it.

cdr3_aa cdr3_nt d_call j_call v_call clone_size cdr3_length
CASSRHPGGRGAEAFF TGTGCCAGCAGCCGGCATCCGGGAGGTAGGGGTGCTGAAGCTTTCTTT - TRBJ1-1 TRBV11-1 - 16
CASSQDAGKTNYGYTF TGTGCCAGCAGCCAAGATGCGGGCAAGACTAACTATGGCTACACCTTC - TRBJ1-2 TRBV4-2 - 16
CASSVETSGYNEQFF TGTGCCAGCAGTGTGGAGACTAGCGGTTACAATGAGCAGTTCTTC TRBD2 TRBJ2-1 TRBV6-4 - 15
CASSLLGQETQYF TGTGCCAGCAGTTTATTAGGCCAAGAGACCCAGTACTTC - TRBJ2-5 TRBV27 - 13
CASSLGGTNTGELFF TGCGCCAGCAGCCTCGGGGGAACGAACACCGGGGAGCTGTTTTTT - TRBJ2-2 TRBV5-1 - 15
CASSTLGDRRSYEQYF TGTGCCAGCAGCACACTCGGGGACAGGAGGTCCTACGAGCAGTACTTC TRBD1 TRBJ2-7 TRBV5-5 - 16
CASSRGLDGVSYNSPLHF TGTGCCAGCAGTCGCGGGCTCGATGGGGTCTCCTATAATTCACCCCTCCACTTT - TRBJ1-6 TRBV27 - 18
CASSGEGLRRTEAFF TGTGCCAGCAGTGGTGAGGGTCTACGGCGCACTGAAGCTTTCTTT - TRBJ1-1 TRBV6-1 - 15
CASSPPFGATEAFF TGTGCCAGTAGTCCTCCCTTTGGGGCCACTGAAGCTTTCTTT - TRBJ1-1 TRBV19 - 14
CSARVTDTQYF TGCAGTGCTAGAGTTACAGATACGCAGTATTTT - TRBJ2-3 TRBV20-1 - 11
CASSSSTNGYTF TGTGCCAGCAGTTCATCGACTAATGGCTACACCTTC - TRBJ1-2 TRBV6-5 few 12
CASSFLYNEKLFF TGTGCCAGCAGCTTTCTCTATAATGAAAAACTGTTTTTT - TRBJ1-4 TRBV7-2 - 13
CASSKGIPEAFF TGTGCCAGCAGTAAGGGAATTCCTGAAGCTTTCTTT - TRBJ1-1 TRBV6-1 - 12
CASSPSPGGGYTF TGTGCCAGCAGCCCGAGCCCCGGAGGTGGCTACACCTTC - TRBJ1-2 TRBV5-5 - 13
CATSLWGTGSITDTQYF TGTGCCACCAGCCTATGGGGGACAGGCTCCATCACAGATACGCAGTATTTT TRBD1 TRBJ2-3 TRBV15 - 17
CASGLSSLASGGAETQYF TGTGCTAGTGGTTTGTCTTCACTGGCTAGCGGGGGAGCAGAGACGCAGTATTTT TRBD2 TRBJ2-3 TRBV12-5 - 18
CASSHRGLAAEAFF TGTGCCAGCAGCCACAGGGGGTTGGCAGCTGAAGCTTTCTTT TRBD1 TRBJ1-1 TRBV14 - 14
CSVKERGGVGQPQHF TGCAGCGTCAAAGAGAGGGGGGGAGTGGGGCAGCCCCAGCATTTT - TRBJ1-5 TRBV29-1 - 15